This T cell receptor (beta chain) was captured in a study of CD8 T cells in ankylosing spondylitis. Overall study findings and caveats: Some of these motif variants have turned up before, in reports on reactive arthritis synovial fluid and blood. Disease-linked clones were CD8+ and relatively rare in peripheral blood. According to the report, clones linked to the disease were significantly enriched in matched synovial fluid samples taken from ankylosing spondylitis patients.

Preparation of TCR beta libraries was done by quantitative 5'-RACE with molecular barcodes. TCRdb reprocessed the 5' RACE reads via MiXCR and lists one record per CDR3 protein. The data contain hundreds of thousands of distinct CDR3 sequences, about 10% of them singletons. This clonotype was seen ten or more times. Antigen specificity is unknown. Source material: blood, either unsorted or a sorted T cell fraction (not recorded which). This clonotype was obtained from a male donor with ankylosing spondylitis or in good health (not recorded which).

CDR3: CASSPAGDPRMPNEQFF. In nucleotides, the CDR3 is TGTGCCAGCAGCCCGGCTGGGGACCCAAGGATGCCCAATGAGCAGTTCTTC. The rearrangement joins TRBV7-3 to TRBJ2-1, with D perhaps matching TRBD1 or TRBD2 (5 bases each). CDR3 length: 17 amino acids. Germline CDR1 reads SGHTA; CDR2 reads FQGTGA. V shed 5 bases and J shed 6 bases, with 23 bases lying between them.